This T cell receptor (beta chain) is from a study of early T cells in non-severe SARS-CoV-2 infection. In the study overall: The authors sequenced bulk RNA from unsorted whole blood, leaving chains unpaired.

MiXCR, applied by TCRdb to the 5' RACE reads, yields one record per CDR3 protein. The sample contains 62,000 or so distinct CDR3 sequences, approximately 9.3% of which appear only once. CDR3 length: 12 amino acids. CDR1 DFQATT and CDR2 SNEGSKA come from the germline V gene (reference sequence). V shed 3 bases and J 10 bases; nucleotides not matched to a gene: 5. V is TRBV20-1 and J is TRBJ2-3; 9 nucleotides match TRBD1. The sequenced sample consisted of whole blood. This TCR was sampled from an adult who was a healthcare worker with PCR-confirmed SARS-CoV-2 infection or an uninfected control (not recorded which). Written as DNA, the CDR3 is TGCAGTGCTAGGACAGGGGGAGGCCCGCAGTATTTT. This encodes CSARTGGGPQYF.